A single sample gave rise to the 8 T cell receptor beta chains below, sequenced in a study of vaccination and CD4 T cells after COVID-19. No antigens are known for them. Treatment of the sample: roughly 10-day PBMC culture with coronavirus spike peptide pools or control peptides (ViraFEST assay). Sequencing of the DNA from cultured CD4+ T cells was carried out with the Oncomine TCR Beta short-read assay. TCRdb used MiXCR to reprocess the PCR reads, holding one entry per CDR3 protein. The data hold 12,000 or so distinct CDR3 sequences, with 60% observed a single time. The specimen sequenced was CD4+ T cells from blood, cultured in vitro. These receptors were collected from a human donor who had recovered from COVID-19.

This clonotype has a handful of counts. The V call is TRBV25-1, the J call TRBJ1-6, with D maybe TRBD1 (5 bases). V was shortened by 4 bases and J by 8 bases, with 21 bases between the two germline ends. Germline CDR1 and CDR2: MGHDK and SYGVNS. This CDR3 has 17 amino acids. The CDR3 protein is CASSGPGRINLYSPLHF. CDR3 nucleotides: TGTGCCAGCAGTGGACCGGGACGGATCAACCTCTATTCACCCCTCCACTTT.

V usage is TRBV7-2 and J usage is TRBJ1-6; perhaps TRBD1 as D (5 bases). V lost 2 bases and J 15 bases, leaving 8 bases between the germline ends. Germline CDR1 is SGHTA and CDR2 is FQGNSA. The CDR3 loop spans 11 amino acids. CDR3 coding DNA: TGTGCCAGCAGCTTATTAGGGGTCCTCCACTTT. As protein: CASSLLGVLHF.

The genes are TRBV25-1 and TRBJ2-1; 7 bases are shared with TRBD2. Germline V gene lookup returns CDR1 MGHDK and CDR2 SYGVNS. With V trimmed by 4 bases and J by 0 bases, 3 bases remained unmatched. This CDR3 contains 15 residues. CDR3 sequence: CASSAGGFSYNEQFF. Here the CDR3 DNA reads TGTGCCAGCAGTGCGGGAGGCTTCTCCTACAATGAGCAGTTCTTC.

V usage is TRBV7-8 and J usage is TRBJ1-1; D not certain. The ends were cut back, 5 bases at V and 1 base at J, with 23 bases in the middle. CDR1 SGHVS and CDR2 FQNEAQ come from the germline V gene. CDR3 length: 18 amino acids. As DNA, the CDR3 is TGTGCCAGCAGCCCCCAGACTGACCAAGGCGGGAGGAACACTGAAGCTTTCTTT. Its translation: CASSPQTDQGGRNTEAFF. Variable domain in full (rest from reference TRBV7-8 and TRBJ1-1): GAGVSQSPRYKVAKRGQDVALRCDPISGHVSLFWYQQALGQGPEFLTYFQNEAQLDKSGLPSDRFFAERPEGSVSTLKIQRTQQEDSAVYLCASSPQTDQGGRNTEAFFGQGTRLTVV.

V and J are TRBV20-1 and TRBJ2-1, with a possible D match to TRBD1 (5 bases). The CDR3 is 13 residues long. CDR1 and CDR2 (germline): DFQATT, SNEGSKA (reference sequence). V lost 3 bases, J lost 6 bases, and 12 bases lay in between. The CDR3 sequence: CSASRQFPNEQFF. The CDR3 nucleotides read TGCAGTGCTAGCAGACAGTTCCCCAATGAGCAGTTCTTC.

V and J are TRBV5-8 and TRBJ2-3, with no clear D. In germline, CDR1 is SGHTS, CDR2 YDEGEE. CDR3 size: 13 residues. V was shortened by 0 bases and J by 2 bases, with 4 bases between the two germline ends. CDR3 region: CASSLGHTDTQYF. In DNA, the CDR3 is TGTGCCAGCAGCTTGGGACACACAGATACGCAGTATTTT.

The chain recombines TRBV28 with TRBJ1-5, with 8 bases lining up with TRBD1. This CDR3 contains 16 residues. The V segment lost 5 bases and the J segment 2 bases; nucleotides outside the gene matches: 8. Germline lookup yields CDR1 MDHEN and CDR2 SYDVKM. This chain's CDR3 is CASSQTRGLGNQPQHF. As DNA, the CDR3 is TGTGCCAGCAGTCAGACCAGGGGGCTTGGCAATCAGCCCCAGCATTTT.

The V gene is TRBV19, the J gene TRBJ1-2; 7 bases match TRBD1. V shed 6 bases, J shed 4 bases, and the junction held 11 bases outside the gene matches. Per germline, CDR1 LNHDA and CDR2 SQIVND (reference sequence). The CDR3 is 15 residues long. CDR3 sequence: CASSDTYRGLYGYTF. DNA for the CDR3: TGTGCCAGTAGCGACACGTACAGGGGACTCTATGGCTACACCTTC.